Sequencing of this T cell receptor (beta chain) was carried out in a study of blood T cells in healthy people across ages. Overall study results and limits: Age brought a roughly linear fall in TCR beta diversity measured per million T cells.

Each donor gave about 9.3 milliliters of peripheral blood. They isolated at least 6 million PBMCs from each sample. Extractions gave at least 5.5 micrograms of total RNA per sample. Notes on this clonotype: Its antigen remains unknown.

The V and J ends lost 2 bases and 2 bases, in that order; junction bases with no gene match: 7. This CDR3 is 16 amino acids long. The V gene's germline CDR1 is DFQATT and CDR2 SNEGSKA (reference sequence). Sample-barcoded 5' priming and a J-beta primer mix drove a second PCR of about 6 to 12 cycles. TCRdb analysed the 5' RACE reads with MiXCR anew, one entry per CDR3 protein. The sample holds around 1,700,000 distinct CDR3 sequences, roughly 27% seen once. This chain joins TRBV20-1 and TRBJ2-5; 11 bases align to TRBD2. Sequencing was performed on blood. This receptor was obtained from a woman aged 25 to 39 in good health. The CDR3 sequence is CSARRTSGGVQETQYF. As DNA, the CDR3 is TGCAGTGCTAGACGAACTAGCGGGGGAGTTCAAGAGACCCAGTACTTC.